What follows are 32 T cell receptor beta chains derived from one specimen sequenced in a study of shared clonotypes between healthy human individuals. Clones were read by immunoSEQ multiplex PCR, and TCRdb kept only the in-frame ones, dropping some. The sample consists of millions of clones, roughly 94% of them appearing once. The sequencing sample was made of naive CD4+ T cells sorted from blood. The subset was: CD45RA+ positively selected. The source is a man aged 18 to 30 in good health.

Of note for this clone: Within the sample, other DNA sequences also encode this same CDR3. The V and J genes are TRBV10-3 and TRBJ2-5, with a weak D call TRBD2 (5 bases). CDR3 length: 13 amino acids. The V end was cut by 5 bases, the J end by 2 bases, with 9 bases between. Germline V gene sequence: CDR1 ENHRY, CDR2 SYGVKD. The CDR3 reads CAISPGIQETQYF. The CDR3 bases are TGTGCCATCAGTCCGGGAATACAAGAGACCCAGTACTTC.

This clone has only one observation. The chain is built from TRBV7-9 and TRBJ2-1; 7 positions agree with TRBD2. Losses at the gene ends were 1 base for V and 9 bases for J; bases not matched to a gene: 12. The CDR3 covers 16 residues. CDR1 is SEHNR, CDR2 FQNEAQ, per germline (reference sequence). CDR3 region: CASSLVASRGRVEQFF. The CDR3 coding sequence is TGTGCCAGCAGCTTAGTAGCTTCCCGTGGGAGGGTTGAGCAGTTCTTC.

This chain connects TRBV4-1 to TRBJ2-2, with 8 bases aligning to TRBD2. V was clipped by 4 bases and J by 1 base; unmatched bases: 2. Germline-derived CDR1 and CDR2 are MGHRA and YSYEKL. The CDR3 sequence is 15 residues long. The CDR3: CASSPGLVNTGELFF. For the CDR3, the DNA is TGCGCCAGCAGCCCGGGACTAGTGAACACCGGGGAGCTGTTTTTT.

The rearrangement uses TRBV10-3 and TRBJ2-2, with D perhaps matching TRBD1 (6 bases). V was trimmed by 6 bases and J by 3 bases, leaving 11 bases between them. Germline lookup yields CDR1 ENHRY and CDR2 SYGVKD. The CDR3 has 14 residues. For the CDR3, the DNA is TGTGCCATCAGCAGGGACACCTACACCGGGGAGCTGTTTTTT. It yields the protein CAISRDTYTGELFF.

This clone has a single count. This chain joins TRBV5-1 and TRBJ2-1; 8 nucleotides align to TRBD2. Germline V gene data show CDR1 as SGHRS and CDR2 as YFSETQ. CDR3 size: 16 residues. The V gene end was trimmed by 1 base and the J gene end by 1 base; junction bases not matched to a gene: 4. This CDR3 reads CASSLSGGQSYNEQFF. CDR3 nucleotide sequence: TGCGCCAGCAGCTTGTCGGGGGGGCAGTCCTACAATGAGCAGTTCTTC.

The gene calls are TRBV2 and TRBJ1-1, with no clear D. Trimming left V 7 bases short and J 1 base short, with 10 bases between. Per germline, CDR1 SNHLY and CDR2 FYNNEI. The CDR3 spans 13 residues. CDR3 in DNA: TGTGCCAGCACCTCGGAACGGAACACTGAAGCTTTCTTT. Protein sequence: CASTSERNTEAFF.

The chain recombines TRBV2 with TRBJ2-3, with D hard to call. V was trimmed by 0 bases and J by 3 bases, leaving 7 bases between them. The CDR3 contains 14 residues. Germline CDR1 is SNHLY and CDR2 is FYNNEI. CDR3 residues: CASSEAEATDTQYF. The DNA of the CDR3 is TGTGCCAGCAGTGAAGCGGAAGCTACAGATACGCAGTATTTT.

Concerning this clone: The junction departs from the called germline gene at one end, perhaps through a read error. The chain couples TRBV7-9 to TRBJ2-7, with D possibly being TRBD1 (6 bases). This CDR3 comprises 15 residues. Germline V gives CDR1 SEHNR, CDR2 FQNEAQ (reference sequence). CDR3 in DNA: TGTGCCAGCAGCTTAGAGGGTCAGGGGCGCCCGGAGCCGTACTTC. Its translation: CASSLEGQGRPEPYF.

The rearrangement links TRBV2 to TRBJ2-2; a weak D match, TRBD2 (6 bases). The V end lost 2 bases, the J end lost 4 bases, and 8 bases lay between the germline ends. Germline V gene lookup returns CDR1 SNHLY and CDR2 FYNNEI. The CDR3 covers 14 residues. In DNA, the CDR3 is TGTGCCAGCAGTGAACGGGAGACCACCGGGGAGCTGTTTTTT. Residues: CASSERETTGELFF.

The chain employs TRBV28 and TRBJ2-7; 8 nucleotides align to TRBD1. Germline assignment: CDR1 MDHEN and CDR2 SYDVKM. The CDR3 length is 15 residues. With 6 bases clipped from V and 2 bases from J, the junction kept 9 bases outside the gene matches. The CDR3 DNA sequence: TGTGCCAGCAGGGGGGTAAGGGGACAGGCCTACGAGCAGTACTTC. It specifies CASRGVRGQAYEQYF.

V gene TRBV2 combines with J gene TRBJ1-4; maybe TRBD1 (6 bases). Germline CDR1 SNHLY, CDR2 FYNNEI. Trimming removed 5 bases from V and 4 bases from J, with 11 bases in between. This CDR3 spans 14 amino acids. The CDR3 coding sequence is TGTGCCAGCAGTTTACAGGGCCTTAATGAAAAACTGTTTTTT. Translation: CASSLQGLNEKLFF.

The chain uses TRBV6-1 and TRBJ1-4, with 7 bases lining up with TRBD1. In germline, CDR1 is MNHNS, CDR2 SASEGT. The CDR3 extends over 13 amino acids. V lost 7 bases to trimming and J lost 3 bases; unmatched junction nucleotides: 2. CDR3 sequence reads: CASKDRPNEKLFF. In DNA form, the CDR3 reads TGTGCCAGCAAGGACAGGCCTAATGAAAAACTGTTTTTT.

The genes are TRBV6-4 and TRBJ2-1; 16 bases fit TRBD2. V was pared by 6 bases and J by 1 base, with 9 bases of the junction left unmatched. The V gene's germline CDR1 is MRHNA and CDR2 SNTAGT. This CDR3 is built from 19 residues. The CDR3 DNA follows: TGTGCCAGCAGCCAAGTAGGGACTAGCGGGAGGGGGTCCTACAATGAGCAGTTCTTC. It yields the protein CASSQVGTSGRGSYNEQFF.

J is TRBJ1-1 and V is TRBV6-1; TRBD1 agrees at 8 bases. Per the germline V gene, CDR1 is MNHNS and CDR2 is SASEGT. Unmatched junction bases numbered 4, after V lost 10 bases and J lost 6 bases. This CDR3 region has 11 residues. For the CDR3, the DNA is TGTGCCACCGGACAGGGAGCTGAAGCTTTCTTT. This codes for CATGQGAEAFF.

The table lists this clone with many counts. This chain connects TRBV2 to TRBJ2-6, with 9 bases lining up with TRBD1. There are 15 residues in the CDR3. Germline V gene data show CDR1 as SNHLY and CDR2 as FYNNEI. With V trimmed by 9 bases and J by 4 bases, 7 bases remained unmatched. In nucleotides, the CDR3 is TGTGCCAGGGGGACAGGGCTCGGCGGGGCCAACGTCCTGACTTTC. Translation: CARGTGLGGANVLTF.

This sequence joins TRBV6-5 and TRBJ1-1, with D maybe TRBD1 (5 bases). Germline values: CDR1 MNHEY, CDR2 SVGAGI. The CDR3 covers 14 residues. The V end was cut by 2 bases, the J end by 5 bases, with 12 bases between. CDR3 bases: TGTGCCAGCAGTTACGGGGCTATATCGACTGAAGCTTTCTTT. This gives the protein CASSYGAISTEAFF.

In regard to this clone: Other DNA sequences in this sample translate to the same CDR3. This chain joins TRBV5-1 and TRBJ1-3; TRBD1 is a possible D gene (6 bases). The ends were cut back, 2 bases at V and 4 bases at J, with 13 bases in the middle. The CDR3 totals 15 residues. Germline CDR1 reads SGHRS; CDR2 reads YFSETQ. CDR3 region: CASSFDRSSGNTIYF. As DNA, the CDR3 is TGCGCCAGCAGCTTTGACAGGTCGTCGGGAAACACCATATATTTT.

Notes on this clone: Other DNA sequences in the same sample also yield this CDR3. The rearrangement uses TRBV7-2 and TRBJ2-7; 8 bases are shared with TRBD1. Germline assignment: CDR1 SGHTA and CDR2 FQGNSA. The CDR3 runs 13 residues. The ends lost 5 bases at V and 3 bases at J; junction bases unmatched: 3. The CDR3 spells CASSLDRGYEQYF. The CDR3 region has the DNA TGTGCCAGCAGCCTCGACAGGGGCTACGAGCAGTACTTC.

J is TRBJ1-3 and V is TRBV13, with 7 bases fitting TRBD1. The CDR3 consists of 16 residues. V trimming: 5 bases; J trimming: 1 base; junction bases outside the gene matches: 8. Looked up from germline, CDR1 is PRHDT and CDR2 is FYEKMQ (reference sequence). The CDR3 here is CASSVRDRVSGNTIYF. The CDR3 DNA is TGTGCCAGCAGCGTCCGGGACAGAGTATCTGGAAACACCATATATTTT.

The chain carries TRBV9 and TRBJ2-5, with TRBD2 matching 11 bases. With 4 bases clipped from V and 3 bases from J, the junction kept 2 bases outside the gene matches. Germline-derived CDR1 and CDR2 are SGDLS and YYNGEE. CDR3 length equals 14 residues. As DNA, the CDR3 is TGTGCCAGCAGCAATAGCGGGGGGGAAGAGACCCAGTACTTC. Translated: CASSNSGGEETQYF.

V usage is TRBV15 and J usage is TRBJ2-6; D is tentatively TRBD1 or TRBD2 (5 bases each). Per the germline V gene, CDR1 is LNHNV and CDR2 is YYDKDF (reference sequence). The CDR3 runs to 17 residues. Trimming shortened V by 5 bases and J by 1 base, and 15 bases separated the two germline ends. The CDR3 is CATSGGFKISGANVLTF. In DNA form, the CDR3 reads TGTGCCACCAGCGGGGGATTTAAAATATCTGGGGCCAACGTCCTGACTTTC.

The chain joins TRBV7-8 to TRBJ2-7; possibly TRBD2 for D (5 bases). CDR3 length: 16 residues. Per the germline V gene, CDR1 is SGHVS and CDR2 is FQNEAQ. With 1 base removed from V and 1 base from J, the gap between germline ends came to 14 bases. The CDR3 DNA follows: TGTGCCAGCAGCTTAGGTTTCTGGGAGTCGTCCTACGAGCAGTACTTC. Translating gives CASSLGFWESSYEQYF.

This chain connects TRBV7-9 to TRBJ1-2; D uncertain. The CDR3 length is 11 residues. Germline V gene data show CDR1 as SEHNR and CDR2 as FQNEAQ (reference sequence). Between the trimmed V and J ends, which lost 8 bases and 10 bases, there was a span of 14 bases. The CDR3 region is CASGPSPIYTF. The DNA of the CDR3 is TGTGCCAGCGGCCCATCCCCCATCTACACCTTC.

The chain is built from TRBV5-1 and TRBJ1-4; 7 nucleotides align to TRBD1. With 7 bases clipped from V and 5 bases from J, the junction kept 8 bases outside the gene matches. The CDR3 sequence is 14 residues long. CDR1 and CDR2 (germline): SGHRS, YFSETQ. This CDR3 is CASGPGQKNEKLFF. The CDR3 nucleotides read TGCGCCAGCGGCCCGGGACAGAAAAATGAAAAACTGTTTTTT.

The V gene is TRBV5-1, the J gene TRBJ2-5, with TRBD2 identical over 8 bases. Germline V gene lookup returns CDR1 SGHRS and CDR2 YFSETQ. The CDR3 contains 16 residues. The ends lost 4 bases at V and 1 base at J; junction bases unmatched: 9. CDR3 coding DNA: TGCGCCAGCAGCCGGAGGGAGAGCGGGGGCCAAGAGACCCAGTACTTC. Its protein product is CASSRRESGGQETQYF. Looking up the rest from reference TRBV5-1 and TRBJ2-5 gives the full variable domain: KAGVTQTPRYLIKTRGQQVTLSCSPISGHRSVSWYQQTPGQGLQFLFEYFSETQRNKGNFPGRFSGRQFSNSRSEMNVSTLELGDSALYLCASSRRESGGQETQYFGPGTRLLVL.

DNA of the CDR3: TGCGCCAGCAGCTTTTACAGTAATTCACCCCTCCACTTT. Its protein product is CASSFYSNSPLHF. This rearrangement joins TRBV5-1 to TRBJ1-6; D is uncertain. V dropped 2 bases and J dropped 6 bases, with 6 bases sitting between them. CDR1 is SGHRS and CDR2 is YFSETQ in the germline V gene. CDR3 length: 13 amino acids.

This clone was seen just once. Other DNA sequences in the sample encode the same CDR3. The gene calls are TRBV9 and TRBJ2-5; 7 bases match TRBD1. The V gene end was trimmed by 5 bases and the J gene end by 2 bases; junction bases not matched to a gene: 3. Germline lookup yields CDR1 SGDLS and CDR2 YYNGEE. The CDR3 sequence is 13 residues long. CDR3 protein: CASSTGQQETQYF. The CDR3, as DNA: TGTGCCAGCAGTACGGGACAGCAAGAGACCCAGTACTTC.

The rearrangement links TRBV5-4 to TRBJ2-2, with D possibly called TRBD1 or TRBD2 (5 bases each). This CDR3 is built from 16 residues. Looked up from germline, CDR1 is SGHNT and CDR2 is YYREEE (reference sequence). The V end was cut by 4 bases, the J end by 0 bases, with 13 bases between. CDR3 region: CASSAQAGSNTGELFF. As DNA, the CDR3 is TGTGCCAGCAGCGCACAGGCGGGTTCGAACACCGGGGAGCTGTTTTTT.

The V gene is TRBV5-1, the J gene TRBJ2-1; 10 bases fit TRBD2. V was clipped by 1 base and J by 7 bases; unmatched bases: 11. This CDR3 is 17 amino acids long. The germline gives CDR1 SGHRS, CDR2 YFSETQ. Here the CDR3 reads CASSLLRASGSDNEQFF. The CDR3 bases are TGCGCCAGCAGCTTGCTTCGCGCTAGCGGGAGTGATAATGAGCAGTTCTTC.

This chain uses TRBV10-2 with TRBJ2-3; weak D call: TRBD1 (5 bases). Germline CDR1 reads WSHSY; CDR2 reads SAAADI. Trimming cost V 7 bases and J 6 bases, with 14 bases left between them. CDR3 size: 13 residues. The CDR3 nucleotides are TGCGCCAGCATTGCAGGGAAGGGGGATACGCAGTATTTT. Its translation is CASIAGKGDTQYF.

The chain employs TRBV5-1 and TRBJ2-3; D gene ambiguous. V was pared by 3 bases and J by 0 bases, with 5 bases between. Per germline, CDR1 SGHRS and CDR2 YFSETQ. The CDR3 runs to 13 residues. For the CDR3, the DNA is TGCGCCAGCAGCTGGCCTAGCACAGATACGCAGTATTTT. Protein: CASSWPSTDTQYF.

The chain recombines TRBV6-5 with TRBJ2-7; TRBD1 matches 9 bases. The V segment lost 2 bases and the J segment 4 bases; nucleotides outside the gene matches: 6. CDR1 and CDR2 (germline): MNHEY, SVGAGI. The length of the CDR3 is 15 residues. The CDR3 sequence is CASSYAGTGPYEQYF. The CDR3 DNA reads TGTGCCAGCAGTTACGCCGGGACAGGGCCTTACGAGCAGTACTTC.